Sequencing of this TCR beta chain was carried out in a study of blood T cells in healthy people across ages. Study-wide results and limits: Diversity was higher, and naive CD4+ cells more numerous, in long-lived donors than in aged donors.

RNA extraction gave at least 5.5 micrograms of total RNA per sample. Note on this clonotype: What it recognizes is unknown.

For the second PCR, which ran for about 7 to 11 cycles, a sample-barcoded 5' primer and a J-beta primer mix were used. All samples gave at least 2.5 million CDR3-containing paired-end reads. TCRdb re-called the 5' RACE reads through MiXCR, storing one row per CDR3 protein. The data hold about 970,000 distinct CDR3 sequences, with roughly 50% observed a single time. The CDR3 has 15 residues. The germline V gene has CDR1 SGHAT and CDR2 FQNNGV. Between the trimmed V and J ends, which lost 1 base and 8 bases, there was a span of 15 bases. This sequence originates from a woman aged 55-69 years in good health. The sample comprised blood. The chain couples TRBV11-2 to TRBJ2-1, with D perhaps matching TRBD1 or TRBD2 (5 bases each). The CDR3 DNA reads TGTGCCAGCAGCTTAGGCGGGTGGGGGATGGATGAGCAGTTCTTC. It codes for CASSLGGWGMDEQFF.